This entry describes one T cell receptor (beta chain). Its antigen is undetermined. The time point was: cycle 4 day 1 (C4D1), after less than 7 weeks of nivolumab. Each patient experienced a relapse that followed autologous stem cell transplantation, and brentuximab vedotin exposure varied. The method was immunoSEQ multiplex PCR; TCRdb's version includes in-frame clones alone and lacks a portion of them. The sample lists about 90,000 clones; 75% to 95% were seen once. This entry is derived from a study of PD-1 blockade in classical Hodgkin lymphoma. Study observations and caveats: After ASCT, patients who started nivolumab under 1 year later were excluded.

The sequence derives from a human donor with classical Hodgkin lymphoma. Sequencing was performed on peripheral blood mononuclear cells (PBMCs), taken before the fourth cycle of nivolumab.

CDR3 sequence (DNA): TGTGCCAGCAGCCAAGATCACCCAGGGCCCAATCAGCCCCAGCATTTT. Its protein product is CASSQDHPGPNQPQHF. The rearrangement joins TRBV4-2 to TRBJ1-5; a possible D gene is TRBD1 (5 bases). Trimming took 0 bases from V and 3 from J, leaving 12 bases between them. CDR1 is LGHNA, CDR2 YNFKEQ, per germline. This CDR3 contains 16 residues.